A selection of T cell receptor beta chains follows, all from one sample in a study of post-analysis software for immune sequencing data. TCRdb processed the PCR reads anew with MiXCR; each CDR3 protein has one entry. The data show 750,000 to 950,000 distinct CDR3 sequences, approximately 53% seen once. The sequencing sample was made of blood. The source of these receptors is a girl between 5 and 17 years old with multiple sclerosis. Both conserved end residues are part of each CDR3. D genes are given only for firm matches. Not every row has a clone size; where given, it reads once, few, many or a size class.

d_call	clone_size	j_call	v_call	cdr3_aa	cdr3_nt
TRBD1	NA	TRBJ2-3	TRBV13	CASSPLGQTVNTQYF	TGTGCCAGCAGTCCCCTGGGACAGACTGTTAATACGCAGTATTTT
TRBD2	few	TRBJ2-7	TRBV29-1	CSVGGRTLAGENYEQYF	TGCAGCGTTGGGGGCAGAACCCTAGCGGGAGAAAATTACGAGCAGTACTTC
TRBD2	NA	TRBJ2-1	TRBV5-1	CASSLGTSGKNEQFF	TGCGCCAGCAGCTTGGGGACTAGCGGGAAGAATGAGCAGTTCTTC
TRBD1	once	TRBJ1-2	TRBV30	CAWIRGQGSYGYTF	TGTGCCTGGATTAGAGGACAGGGATCCTATGGCTACACCTTC
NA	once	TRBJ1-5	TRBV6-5	CASSAVAGKGQPQHF	TGTGCCAGCAGTGCGGTGGCAGGTAAAGGTCAGCCCCAGCATTTT
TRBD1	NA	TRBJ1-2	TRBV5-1	CASSSLSGTASPYGYTF	TGCGCCAGCAGCTCTCTATCCGGGACAGCGAGCCCCTATGGCTACACCTTC
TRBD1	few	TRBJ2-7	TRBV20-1	CSASIRGQVHYEQYF	TGCAGTGCTAGTATCAGGGGGCAGGTACACTACGAGCAGTACTTC
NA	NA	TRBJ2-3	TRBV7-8	CASSRRGPDTQYF	TGTGCCAGCAGCCGACGGGGCCCAGATACGCAGTATTTT
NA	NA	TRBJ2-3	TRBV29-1	CSAGRRGDTQYF	TGCAGCGCCGGCAGGAGGGGAGATACGCAGTATTTT
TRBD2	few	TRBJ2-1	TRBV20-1	CSAQKRTSSYNEQFF	TGCAGTGCCCAGAAGCGGACTAGCTCCTACAATGAGCAGTTCTTC
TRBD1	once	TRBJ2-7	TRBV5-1	CASSFSPGQGYEQYF	TGCGCCAGCAGCTTTTCACCGGGACAGGGCTACGAGCAGTACTTC
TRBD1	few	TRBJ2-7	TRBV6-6	CASSWGQRTYEQYF	TGTGCCAGCAGTTGGGGACAGAGGACTTACGAGCAGTACTTC
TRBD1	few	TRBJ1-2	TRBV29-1	CSVRPGGDYGYTF	TGCAGCGTTAGGCCAGGGGGGGACTATGGCTACACCTTC
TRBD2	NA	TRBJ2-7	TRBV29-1	CSVLAGLTYEQYF	TGCAGCGTACTAGCGGGCCTTACCTACGAGCAGTACTTC
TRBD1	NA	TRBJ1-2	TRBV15	CATSRGQGQANYGYTF	TGTGCCACCAGCAGAGGACAGGGTCAGGCGAACTATGGCTACACCTTC
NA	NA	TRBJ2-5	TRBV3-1	CASSQDSAGQLQTQYF	TGTGCCAGCAGCCAAGATTCAGCGGGTCAACTCCAGACCCAGTACTTC
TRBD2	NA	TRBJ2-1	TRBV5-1	CASSLPGLAAEQFF	TGCGCCAGCAGCCTTCCGGGACTAGCGGCTGAGCAGTTCTTC
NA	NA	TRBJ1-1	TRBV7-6	CASSAQMVGTEAFF	TGTGCCAGCAGCGCCCAAATGGTTGGCACTGAAGCTTTCTTT
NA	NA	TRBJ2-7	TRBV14	CASSHNIWARGYEQYF	TGTGCCAGCAGCCATAATATTTGGGCAAGGGGCTACGAGCAGTACTTC
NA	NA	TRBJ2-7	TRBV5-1	CASSLGGVGTQYEQYF	TGCGCCAGCAGCTTGGGGGGAGTCGGGACTCAATACGAGCAGTACTTC
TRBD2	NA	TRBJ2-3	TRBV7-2	CASSFPGLAVTDTQYF	TGTGCCAGCAGCTTTCCCGGACTAGCGGTAACAGATACGCAGTATTTT
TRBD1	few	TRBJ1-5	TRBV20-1	CSAQDRGDAQPQHF	TGCAGTGCGCAGGACAGGGGAGACGCTCAGCCCCAGCATTTT
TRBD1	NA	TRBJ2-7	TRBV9	CASSGSHRGPYEQYF	TGTGCCAGCAGCGGGTCACACAGGGGTCCCTACGAGCAGTACTTC
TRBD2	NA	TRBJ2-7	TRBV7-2	CASSLAIGTSDSYEQYF	TGTGCCAGCAGCTTAGCGATCGGGACTAGCGACTCCTACGAGCAGTACTTC
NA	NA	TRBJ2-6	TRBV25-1	CASSDQGKKANVLTF	TGTGCCAGCAGTGACCAGGGAAAAAAGGCCAACGTCCTGACTTTC
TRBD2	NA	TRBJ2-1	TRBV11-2	CASSPMVAGGPYNEQFF	TGTGCCAGTAGCCCAATGGTAGCGGGGGGGCCTTACAATGAGCAGTTCTTC
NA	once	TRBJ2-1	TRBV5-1	CASSRTSGAVYNEQFF	TGCGCCAGCAGCCGGACCTCGGGAGCAGTCTACAATGAGCAGTTCTTC
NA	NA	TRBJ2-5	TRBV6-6	CASSLDTPRETQYF	TGTGCCAGCAGTCTCGACACACCGAGAGAGACCCAGTACTTC
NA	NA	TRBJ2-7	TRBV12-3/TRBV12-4	CASTPTGLYEQYF	TGTGCCAGCACCCCGACAGGCCTCTACGAGCAGTACTTC
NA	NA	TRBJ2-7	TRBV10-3	CAISGRPGLYEQYF	TGTGCCATCAGCGGCCGACCGGGGTTATACGAGCAGTACTTC
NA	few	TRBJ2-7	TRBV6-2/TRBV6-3	CASSQWLGIYEQYF	TGTGCCAGCAGCCAGTGGCTAGGAATCTACGAGCAGTACTTC